Following are 19 T cell receptor beta chains from one sample sequenced in a study of T cell changes during pregnancy in multiple sclerosis. Produced via immunoSEQ multiplex PCR; TCRdb's table is partial and in-frame only. The sample contains about 41,000 clones, more than 85% of which appear only once. This material consisted of CD8+ T cells from peripheral blood mononuclear cells, taken in the third trimester of pregnancy. The receptors stem from a female donor with multiple sclerosis, enrolled in a pregnancy study.

This clone was observed once. The chain carries TRBV6-1 and TRBJ2-7; D uncertain. The CDR3 extends over 13 amino acids. V was clipped by 3 bases and J by 1 base, with 7 bases between them. Looked up from germline, CDR1 is MNHNS and CDR2 is SASEGT. The chain's CDR3 is CASSESLSYEQYF. The CDR3 nucleotides read TGTGCCAGCAGTGAGAGCCTTTCCTACGAGCAGTACTTC.

V gene TRBV27 combines with J gene TRBJ2-1, with 9 nucleotides matching TRBD2. Germline CDR1 MNHEY, CDR2 SMNVEV (reference sequence). The J segment lost 3 bases and the V segment lost 8 bases, leaving 5 bases of the junction unmatched. The CDR3 is made up of 14 amino acids. CDR3 DNA: TGTGCCAGCGAACGTAGCGGGAGCTACAATGAGCAGTTCTTC. As protein: CASERSGSYNEQFF.

V usage is TRBV14 and J usage is TRBJ2-1; 14 bases agree with TRBD2. V was clipped by 4 bases and J by 1 base; unmatched bases: 6. Per germline, CDR1 SGHDN and CDR2 FVKESK. This CDR3 is built from 18 residues. CDR3 sequence: CASSPGLAGEGSYNEQFF. The CDR3, as DNA: TGTGCCAGCAGCCCGGGACTAGCGGGGGAGGGGTCCTACAATGAGCAGTTCTTC.

J is TRBJ2-7 and V is TRBV7-2; 8 bases match TRBD2. The CDR3 extends over 14 amino acids. CDR1 is SGHTA, CDR2 FQGNSA, per germline. The V segment lost 3 bases and the J segment 3 bases; nucleotides outside the gene matches: 4. CDR3 sequence: CASSLGLVLYEQYF. In nucleotides, the CDR3 is TGTGCCAGCAGCTTGGGACTAGTGCTCTACGAGCAGTACTTC.

This chain links TRBV7-2 with TRBJ1-1, with 10 positions matching TRBD1. J was trimmed by 1 base and V by 8 bases; bases with no gene match: 7. The CDR3 is 15 amino acids. Germline lookup yields CDR1 SGHTA and CDR2 FQGNSA. The CDR3 loop is CASLLTGGQNTEAFF. In DNA, the CDR3 is TGTGCCAGCCTGCTGACAGGGGGCCAGAACACTGAAGCTTTCTTT.

The rearrangement joins TRBV11-2 to TRBJ2-1; 10 bases fit TRBD2. The CDR3 spans 16 residues. Losses at the gene ends were 0 bases for V and 4 bases for J; bases not matched to a gene: 3. The germline V gene has CDR1 SGHAT and CDR2 FQNNGV. This CDR3 reads CASSLDGTSEYNEQFF. The CDR3 region has the DNA TGTGCCAGCAGCTTAGATGGGACTAGCGAGTACAATGAGCAGTTCTTC.

This clone has just one count. The chain recombines TRBV9 with TRBJ2-1; D possibly corresponds to TRBD1 (6 bases). The CDR3 runs to 16 residues. Germline V lookup: CDR1 SGDLS, CDR2 YYNGEE. The ends were cut back, 0 bases at V and 2 bases at J, with 12 bases in the middle. The DNA for the CDR3 is TGTGCCAGCAGCGTAGCCAGGGGAGCGCCCTACAATGAGCAGTTCTTC. Amino acids: CASSVARGAPYNEQFF.

This chain uses TRBV7-9 with TRBJ2-7, with D possibly matching TRBD1 (5 bases). This CDR3 is built from 13 residues. V was pared by 3 bases and J by 3 bases, with 9 bases between. Germline CDR1 SEHNR, CDR2 FQNEAQ (reference sequence). The CDR3: CASSLDTHYEQYF. The CDR3 bases are TGTGCCAGCAGCTTGGACACCCACTACGAGCAGTACTTC.

The CDR3 loop reads CASSRQGGKDEQYF. DNA for the CDR3: TGTGCCAGCAGCCGACAGGGGGGAAAGGACGAGCAGTACTTC. The genes are TRBV5-4 and TRBJ2-7; 9 bases are a match to TRBD1. Germline-derived CDR1 and CDR2 are SGHNT and YYREEE (reference sequence). The CDR3 spans 14 residues. The ends lost 4 bases at V and 5 bases at J; junction bases unmatched: 7.

The chain uses TRBV7-2 and TRBJ2-5; 10 bases line up with TRBD1. The last part of the DNA fits TRBJ2-7 better; the J call may be wrong. The CDR3 is made up of 13 amino acids. Per germline, CDR1 SGHTA and CDR2 FQGNSA. The CDR3 DNA sequence: TGTGCCAGCAGCCCCGGGACAGGGGCCGAGCAGTACTTC. Protein product: CASSPGTGAEQYF.

This chain uses TRBV28 with TRBJ2-7, with 12 nucleotides matching TRBD1. V shed 3 bases, J shed 7 bases, and the junction held 7 bases outside the gene matches. This CDR3 spans 15 amino acids. Germline V lookup: CDR1 MDHEN, CDR2 SYDVKM. CDR3 residues: CASSFPGQGADEQYF. The CDR3 region has the DNA TGTGCCAGCAGTTTTCCGGGACAGGGGGCGGATGAGCAGTACTTC.

The rearrangement joins TRBV6-6 to TRBJ1-1, with D possibly matching TRBD1 (5 bases). CDR1 and CDR2 from the germline V gene are MNHNY and SVGAGI (reference sequence). The V and J ends lost 6 bases and 6 bases respectively, with 11 bases between them. The CDR3 totals 12 residues. The CDR3 DNA follows: TGTGCCAGCAGGCCGGGGGACGCTGAAGCTTTCTTT. Protein sequence: CASRPGDAEAFF.

The chain has TRBV7-3 and TRBJ2-1; the D is unclear. V was cut by 2 bases and J by 8 bases, with 13 bases left in between. The germline V gene has CDR1 SGHTA and CDR2 FQGTGA. The CDR3 has 14 amino acids. Written as DNA, the CDR3 is TGTGCCAGCAGCTTATTGAGCTATGGAGATGAGCAGTTCTTC. This encodes CASSLLSYGDEQFF.

V and J are TRBV7-9 and TRBJ1-2; D may be TRBD1 (5 bases). CDR1 and CDR2 from the germline V gene are SEHNR and FQNEAQ (reference sequence). The CDR3 totals 15 residues. V was shortened by 1 base and J by 5 bases, with 14 bases between the two germline ends. The CDR3 DNA reads TGTGCCAGCAGCTTAGGCCAGGGAGGAGATTATGGCTACACCTTC. It translates to CASSLGQGGDYGYTF.

This chain links TRBV7-9 with TRBJ1-4; 7 positions agree with TRBD1. The CDR3 has 14 residues. Germline V gene data show CDR1 as SEHNR and CDR2 as FQNEAQ (reference sequence). V was clipped by 3 bases and J by 3 bases; unmatched bases: 1. CDR3 region: CASSFRGANEKLFF. In nucleotides, the CDR3 is TGTGCCAGCAGCTTCAGGGGGGCTAATGAAAAACTGTTTTTT.

This clone came up once. This chain joins TRBV15 and TRBJ2-3; 8 bases line up with TRBD2. J lost 3 bases, V lost 4 bases, and 3 bases had no gene match. Germline V gives CDR1 LNHNV, CDR2 YYDKDF (reference sequence). The CDR3 runs 14 residues. CDR3: CATSTAGETDTQYF. As DNA, the CDR3 is TGTGCCACCAGCACAGCGGGAGAGACAGATACGCAGTATTTT.

V and J are TRBV28 and TRBJ2-7; 7 nucleotides match TRBD2. Germline assignment: CDR1 MDHEN and CDR2 SYDVKM. The CDR3 has 17 amino acids. V trimming: 6 bases; J trimming: 5 bases; junction bases outside the gene matches: 19. The DNA of the CDR3 is TGTGCCAGCAGCCCTACCGTAACTAGCGACTTGAGGCACGAGCAGTACTTC. It encodes CASSPTVTSDLRHEQYF. Drawing the rest from reference TRBV28 and TRBJ2-7, the complete variable domain is DVKVTQSSRYLVKRTGEKVFLECVQDMDHENMFWYRQDPGLGLRLIYFSYDVKMKEKGDIPEGYSVSREKKERFSLILESASTNQTSMYLCASSPTVTSDLRHEQYFGPGTRLTVT.

V usage is TRBV19 and J usage is TRBJ2-7, with D possibly being TRBD1 (6 bases). V shed 5 bases and J shed 2 bases, with 10 bases lying between them. The CDR3 runs 13 residues. Germline CDR1 is LNHDA and CDR2 is SQIVND (reference sequence). CDR3 sequence (DNA): TGTGCCAGTAGTCCCGGACAGACCTACGAGCAGTACTTC. This translates into CASSPGQTYEQYF.

The chain links TRBV28 to TRBJ1-1, with TRBD1 as a possible D gene (5 bases). The CDR3 runs 11 residues. The V end was cut by 4 bases, the J end by 6 bases, with 6 bases between. The germline gives CDR1 MDHEN, CDR2 SYDVKM. CDR3 in DNA: TGTGCCAGCAGTTGGGGGGCTGAAGCTTTCTTT. Its translation is CASSWGAEAFF.